This T cell receptor beta chain derives from a study of T cells in Graves' hyperthyroidism and ophthalmopathy. As for the study in general: Peripheral blood was obtained at initial diagnosis, preceding any treatment.

The CDR3 runs 13 residues. Trimming pared 3 bases from V and 3 bases from J, leaving 10 bases between. In germline, CDR1 is DFQATT, CDR2 SNEGSKA (reference sequence). RNA transcripts were the template for amplifying TCR beta CDR3 regions. Using the HTBI primer set, a first-round RT-PCR was run on the TCR CDR3. From the multiplex PCR reads, TCRdb called clonotypes with MiXCR, one entry per CDR3 protein. The sample includes approximately 210,000 distinct CDR3 sequences, more than 15% seen only once; the top ten take roughly 50%. This clonotype has ten or more counts. The chain recombines TRBV20-1 with TRBJ2-3, with D unclear. The sequence was obtained from a man aged 50-60 years with Graves' hyperthyroidism. Specimen: blood. The CDR3 DNA reads as TGCAGTGCTAGGACCCATGGTACAGATACGCAGTATTTT. This gives the protein CSARTHGTDTQYF.